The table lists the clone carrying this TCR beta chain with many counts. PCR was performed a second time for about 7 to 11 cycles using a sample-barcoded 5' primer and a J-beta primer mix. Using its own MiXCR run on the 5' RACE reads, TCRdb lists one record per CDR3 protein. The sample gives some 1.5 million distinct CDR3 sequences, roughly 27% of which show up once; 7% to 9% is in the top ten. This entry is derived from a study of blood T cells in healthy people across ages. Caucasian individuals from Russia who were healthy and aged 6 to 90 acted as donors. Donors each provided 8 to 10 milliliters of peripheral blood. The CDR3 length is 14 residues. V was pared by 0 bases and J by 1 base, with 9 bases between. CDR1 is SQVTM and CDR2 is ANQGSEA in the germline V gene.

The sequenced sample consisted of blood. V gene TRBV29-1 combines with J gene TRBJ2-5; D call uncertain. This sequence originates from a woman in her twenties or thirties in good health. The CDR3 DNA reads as TGCAGCGTTGAAGATGGGGTACCCCAAGAGACCCAGTACTTC. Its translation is CSVEDGVPQETQYF.